The 27 T cell receptor beta chains below all came from one sample that was sequenced in a study of CD4 T cells in relation to SARS-CoV-2 and coronaviruses. Their antigens are not known. The method was immunoSEQ multiplex PCR; TCRdb's version includes in-frame clones alone and lacks a portion of them. This repertoire shows about 34,000 clones, around 76% found once; its top ten account for around 3.7%. Specimen: memory CD4+ T cells from PBMCs, cultured in vitro. These receptors all stem from an adult with COVID-19.

The rearrangement uses TRBV4-2 and TRBJ2-7; no firm D call. CDR3 length: 16 residues. Germline assignment: CDR1 LGHNA and CDR2 YNFKEQ. The germline V and J ends were trimmed by 0 bases and 2 bases, with 14 bases remaining between them. CDR3 nucleotides: TGTGCCAGCAGCCAAGATGGATCGGAAACCACCTACGAGCAGTACTTC. Translation: CASSQDGSETTYEQYF.

This chain connects TRBV13 to TRBJ2-1; D may be TRBD1 (5 bases). Germline values: CDR1 PRHDT, CDR2 FYEKMQ (reference sequence). Trimming stripped 5 bases from V and 0 bases from J, with 11 bases between. CDR3 length: 15 amino acids. This chain's CDR3 is CASSLRVGSYNEQFF. CDR3 DNA: TGTGCCAGCAGCCTCAGGGTGGGCTCCTACAATGAGCAGTTCTTC.

The chain recombines TRBV15 with TRBJ2-3; TRBD2 matches 7 bases. The CDR3 length is 15 residues. Germline V lookup: CDR1 LNHNV, CDR2 YYDKDF (reference sequence). With 7 bases clipped from V and 0 bases from J, the junction kept 7 bases outside the gene matches. CDR3 nucleotides: TGTGCCACCACTCCTAGCGGTACTAGCACAGATACGCAGTATTTT. Translated, it gives CATTPSGTSTDTQYF.

The rearrangement links TRBV11-2 to TRBJ2-1; D possibly uses TRBD1 or TRBD2 (5 bases each). CDR1 and CDR2 from the germline V gene are SGHAT and FQNNGV. The CDR3 is 15 amino acids. Trimming took 0 bases from V and 6 from J, leaving 12 bases between them. CDR3 sequence (DNA): TGTGCCAGCAGCTTAGAGGGGGTCCGAGGCAATGAGCAGTTCTTC. The encoded protein is CASSLEGVRGNEQFF. The full variable domain, rest sourced from reference TRBV11-2 and TRBJ2-1, is EAGVAQSPRYKIIEKRQSVAFWCNPISGHATLYWYQQILGQGPKLLIQFQNNGVVDDSQLPKDRFSAERLKGVDSTLKIQPAKLEDSAVYLCASSLEGVRGNEQFFGPGTRLTVL.

This clone occurred a few times. The chain recombines TRBV5-1 with TRBJ1-6, with a possible D match to TRBD1 (5 bases). The CDR3 is 14 amino acids. The V end was cut by 3 bases, the J end by 7 bases, with 11 bases between. CDR1 is SGHRS, CDR2 YFSETQ, per germline. CDR3: CASSSDGQNSPLHF. For the CDR3, the DNA is TGCGCCAGCAGCTCCGACGGACAAAATTCACCCCTCCACTTT.

This clone has only one observation. The chain combines TRBV6-1 with TRBJ1-2; D not certain. Germline-derived CDR1 and CDR2 are MNHNS and SASEGT. The CDR3 totals 13 residues. V lost 3 bases and J 2 bases, leaving 7 bases between the germline ends. Written as DNA, the CDR3 is TGTGCCAGCAGTGAGACAAAAAACTATGGCTACACCTTC. This encodes CASSETKNYGYTF.

The chain joins TRBV6-4 to TRBJ2-3; 10 bases are shared with TRBD2. CDR3 length: 16 residues. Germline CDR1 is MRHNA and CDR2 is SNTAGT. The trim removed 1 base at V and 4 bases at J, leaving 5 bases unmatched. CDR3 amino acids: CASSDLSSGSPDTQYF. In nucleotides, the CDR3 is TGTGCCAGCAGTGACTTGTCTAGCGGGAGCCCAGATACGCAGTATTTT.

The CDR3 here is CAISEWWGQPQHF. CDR3 bases: TGTGCCATCAGTGAGTGGTGGGGACAGCCCCAGCATTTT. This sequence joins TRBV10-3 and TRBJ1-5; no definite D call. The V end lost 1 base, the J end lost 7 bases, and 8 bases lay between the germline ends. The length of the CDR3 is 13 residues. CDR1 is ENHRY and CDR2 is SYGVKD in the germline V gene.

The table lists this clone with a few counts. The identical CDR3 is also encoded by other nucleotide sequences in the sample. The chain joins TRBV7-9 to TRBJ1-5; no definite D call. CDR1 is SEHNR, CDR2 FQNEAQ, per germline (reference sequence). The CDR3 consists of 12 residues. The V and J ends lost 1 base and 5 bases respectively, with 3 bases between them. The CDR3 loop is CASSLEDQPQHF. The CDR3 DNA reads as TGTGCCAGCAGCTTAGAAGATCAGCCCCAGCATTTT.

In this sample, this clone turned up a few times. Other DNA sequences in this specimen translate into the identical CDR3. This chain uses TRBV10-1 with TRBJ2-2; D not resolved. There are 13 residues in the CDR3. Trimming removed 0 bases at V and 5 bases at J, with 4 bases between. Germline CDR1 is WNHNN and CDR2 is SYGVQD (reference sequence). CDR3 nucleotides: TGCGCCAGCAGTGAGTCTGGGACCGGGGAGCTGTTTTTT. This translates into CASSESGTGELFF.

This clone was counted a single time. The genes are TRBV2 and TRBJ2-5; 7 bases match TRBD1. Germline CDR1 SNHLY, CDR2 FYNNEI. The junction had 9 bases not matched to a gene; V was cut back by 5 bases and J by 3 bases. This CDR3 is 15 amino acids long. CDR3 protein: CASSHGQAGEETQYF. In DNA form, the CDR3 reads TGTGCCAGCAGTCATGGACAGGCAGGGGAAGAGACCCAGTACTTC.

V gene TRBV19 combines with J gene TRBJ2-1; possibly TRBD1 for D (6 bases). Germline lookup yields CDR1 LNHDA and CDR2 SQIVND (reference sequence). With 4 bases removed from V and 9 bases from J, the gap between germline ends came to 13 bases. The CDR3 sequence is 13 residues long. CDR3 coding DNA: TGTGCCAGTAGTAACAGGGACACAGGTGAGCAGTTCTTC. It translates to CASSNRDTGEQFF.

This clone was observed a few times. V gene TRBV5-1 combines with J gene TRBJ1-5; unclear D gene. V shed 0 bases and J shed 2 bases, with 12 bases lying between them. The CDR3 loop spans 16 amino acids. From germline, CDR1 is SGHRS and CDR2 YFSETQ. The DNA for the CDR3 is TGCGCCAGCAGCTTGGGAGGCAGCAGTGGCAATCAGCCCCAGCATTTT. Translation gives CASSLGGSSGNQPQHF. The variable domain in full, with the rest retrieved from reference TRBV5-1 and TRBJ1-5, is KAGVTQTPRYLIKTRGQQVTLSCSPISGHRSVSWYQQTPGQGLQFLFEYFSETQRNKGNFPGRFSGRQFSNSRSEMNVSTLELGDSALYLCASSLGGSSGNQPQHFGDGTRLSIL.

The chain joins TRBV28 to TRBJ2-1; TRBD2 agrees at 7 bases. The V gene end was trimmed by 3 bases and the J gene end by 7 bases; junction bases not matched to a gene: 3. There are 13 residues in the CDR3. The germline V gene encodes CDR1 MDHEN and CDR2 SYDVKM. The CDR3: CASSFGGSNEQFF. CDR3 nucleotide sequence: TGTGCCAGCAGTTTCGGGGGGTCGAATGAGCAGTTCTTC.

This sequence joins TRBV28 and TRBJ2-7, with TRBD1 matching 7 bases. CDR3 length equals 16 residues. Losses at the gene ends were 2 bases for V and 5 bases for J; bases not matched to a gene: 12. CDR1 MDHEN and CDR2 SYDVKM come from the germline V gene. CDR3 amino acids: CASSLRPRDRSNEQYF. In DNA, the CDR3 is TGTGCCAGCAGTTTACGCCCTCGGGACAGATCCAACGAGCAGTACTTC. Drawing the rest from reference TRBV28 and TRBJ2-7, the complete variable domain is DVKVTQSSRYLVKRTGEKVFLECVQDMDHENMFWYRQDPGLGLRLIYFSYDVKMKEKGDIPEGYSVSREKKERFSLILESASTNQTSMYLCASSLRPRDRSNEQYFGPGTRLTVT.

The chain uses TRBV14 and TRBJ1-3; TRBD1 aligns across 7 bases. J gave up 0 bases and V 2 bases, and 13 bases lay outside the gene matches. This CDR3 contains 19 residues. Per the germline V gene, CDR1 is SGHDN and CDR2 is FVKESK. CDR3 DNA: TGTGCCAGCAGCCAATGGGCCATGGGACAGCCGGCCTCTGGAAACACCATATATTTT. As protein: CASSQWAMGQPASGNTIYF.

CDR3: CASSLIPGTDTQYF. The CDR3 DNA follows: TGTGCCAGCAGCTTAATTCCCGGCACAGATACGCAGTATTTT. This rearrangement joins TRBV7-2 to TRBJ2-3; D remains ambiguous. Germline V gene data show CDR1 as SGHTA and CDR2 as FQGNSA. The V end was cut by 2 bases, the J end by 1 base, with 7 bases between. There are 14 residues in the CDR3. The full variable domain, in which reference TRBV7-2 and TRBJ2-3 provide the parts outside the CDR3, is GAGVSQSPSNKVTEKGKDVELRCDPISGHTALYWYRQSLGQGLEFLIYFQGNSAPDKSGLPSDRFSAERTGGSVSTLTIQRTQQEDSAVYLCASSLIPGTDTQYFGPGTRLTVL.

The chain has TRBV6-6 and TRBJ1-2, with 10 positions matching TRBD1. Germline assignment: CDR1 MNHNY and CDR2 SVGAGI (reference sequence). The length of the CDR3 is 19 residues. With 6 bases clipped from V and 8 bases from J, the junction kept 24 bases outside the gene matches. The CDR3 region is CASSRGLRTGGSSSRGYTF. Here the CDR3 DNA reads TGTGCCAGCAGCCGAGGGCTTCGGACAGGGGGATCGAGCTCAAGGGGCTACACCTTC.

This rearrangement joins TRBV15 to TRBJ1-4, with a possible D match to TRBD1 (5 bases). Trimming cost V 0 bases and J 6 bases, with 8 bases left between them. CDR3 length: 14 residues. Per germline, CDR1 LNHNV and CDR2 YYDKDF (reference sequence). CDR3 residues: CATSREPGDEKLFF. The CDR3 region has the DNA TGTGCCACCAGCAGAGAGCCGGGGGATGAAAAACTGTTTTTT.

This chain connects TRBV4-1 to TRBJ2-7; D is uncertain. This CDR3 has 14 amino acids. Trimming pared 0 bases from V and 3 bases from J, leaving 9 bases between. Germline CDR1 and CDR2: MGHRA and YSYEKL. CDR3 in DNA: TGCGCCAGCAGCCAAGAGGACCAGGACTACGAGCAGTACTTC. Its protein is CASSQEDQDYEQYF.

The chain couples TRBV6-5 to TRBJ2-1; no firm D call. Per the germline V gene, CDR1 is MNHEY and CDR2 is SVGAGI. CDR3 length equals 14 residues. Trimming removed 0 bases from V and 4 bases from J, with 7 bases in between. The CDR3 spells CASSYSLNYNEQFF. CDR3 in DNA: TGTGCCAGCAGTTACTCGCTAAATTACAATGAGCAGTTCTTC.

The V call is TRBV28, the J call TRBJ2-2; 7 nucleotides line up with TRBD1. CDR3 length: 17 amino acids. The V and J ends lost 3 bases and 5 bases, in that order; junction bases with no gene match: 12. CDR1 is MDHEN and CDR2 is SYDVKM in the germline V gene. CDR3 coding DNA: TGTGCCAGCAGTTTCACGCCGGGACAGAACCCTACCGGGGAGCTGTTTTTT. Translated: CASSFTPGQNPTGELFF.

This rearrangement joins TRBV7-9 to TRBJ2-1; 12 nucleotides agree with TRBD2. V was clipped by 3 bases and J by 7 bases; unmatched bases: 13. Germline V gene data show CDR1 as SEHNR and CDR2 as FQNEAQ (reference sequence). The CDR3 is 18 residues long. CDR3 DNA sequence: TGTGCCAGCAGCTTTCCCCCAAGACTAGCGGGAGTATCGAATGAGCAGTTCTTC. Translating gives CASSFPPRLAGVSNEQFF. The variable domain in full, with the rest retrieved from reference TRBV7-9 and TRBJ2-1, is DTGVSQNPRHKITKRGQNVTFRCDPISEHNRLYWYRQTLGQGPEFLTYFQNEAQLEKSRLLSDRFSAERPKGSFSTLEIQRTEQGDSAMYLCASSFPPRLAGVSNEQFFGPGTRLTVL.

The genes are TRBV2 and TRBJ2-7; 9 positions agree with TRBD1. This CDR3 contains 17 residues. Germline values: CDR1 SNHLY, CDR2 FYNNEI. V shed 0 bases and J 2 bases; nucleotides not matched to a gene: 8. The CDR3 is CASSEARAGTGTYEQYF. The CDR3 coding sequence is TGTGCCAGCAGTGAAGCGCGGGCCGGGACAGGGACCTACGAGCAGTACTTC.

The chain combines TRBV24-1 with TRBJ2-5; 8 bases are a match to TRBD2. V lost 10 bases to trimming and J lost 6 bases; unmatched junction nucleotides: 12. This CDR3 comprises 14 residues. Germline-derived CDR1 and CDR2 are KGHDR and SFDVKD. CDR3 region: CATAPSGRKKTQYF. The CDR3 nucleotides read TGTGCCACGGCGCCCAGCGGGAGAAAGAAGACCCAGTACTTC.

There are a few counts of this clone. The chain combines TRBV7-3 with TRBJ2-1; TRBD2 agrees at 14 bases. The J segment lost 14 bases and the V segment lost 1 base, leaving 10 bases of the junction unmatched. CDR1 and CDR2 (germline): SGHTA, FQGTGA. The CDR3 covers 16 residues. This chain's CDR3 is CASSLSGTSGSREKFF. In DNA, the CDR3 is TGTGCCAGCAGCTTAAGTGGGACTAGCGGGAGTCGGGAAAAGTTCTTC.

The J gene is TRBJ1-1, the V gene TRBV28; D is ambiguous. The CDR3 spans 14 residues. With 2 bases removed from V and 1 base from J, the gap between germline ends came to 8 bases. Germline values: CDR1 MDHEN, CDR2 SYDVKM. The CDR3 region is CASSLRQQNTEAFF. In nucleotides, the CDR3 is TGTGCCAGCAGTTTACGGCAGCAGAACACTGAAGCTTTCTTT.